Described below is a single TCR beta chain sequence and its context. The sample belongs to a study of beta chain features in type 1 diabetes. CDR1 and CDR2 (germline): SNHLY, FYNNEI. The CDR3 runs 11 residues. The investigators reverse transcribed all of the isolated RNA, so they sequenced expressed TCRB transcripts. Data came from immunoSEQ multiplex PCR; TCRdb stores just in-frame clones and leaves some out. There are 120,000 to 150,000 clones in the sample; about 9.1% occur only once, and about 0.6% lies in the top ten. The V call is TRBV2, the J call TRBJ1-4; weak D call: TRBD1 (5 bases). Source material: central memory CD4+ T cells from blood. The receptor comes from a woman aged 40 to 50 in good health. CDR3 residues: CEPQGNEKLFF. In nucleotides, the CDR3 is TGTGAACCGCAGGGTAACGAAAAACTGTTTTTT.